This T cell receptor (beta chain) originates from a study of T cells after yellow fever vaccination. The CDR3 is made up of 16 amino acids. V gave up 1 base and J gave up 3 bases; unmatched junction bases: 6. Germline V gene lookup returns CDR1 SGHDN and CDR2 FVKESK. General study points: FACS-sorted repertoires could contain abundant clonotypes contaminating from the bulk population.

This clonotype has a handful of counts. Its antigen is not known. The authors made TCR cDNA by 5'RACE template switching, adding a universal primer site and UMIs. TCRdb re-derived calls from the 5' RACE reads in MiXCR, one entry per CDR3 protein. The sample has 620,000 or so distinct CDR3 sequences, about a sixth seen once. The chain carries TRBV14 and TRBJ2-1, with 7 bases aligning to TRBD2. This material consisted of PBMCs, taken 5 to 6 days after the first yellow fever vaccination. This receptor was identified in a man aged 18 to 30 who received the YFV17D yellow fever vaccine. The DNA of the CDR3 is TGTGCCAGCAGCCAAGTTGGCGGGGGATACTACAATGAGCAGTTCTTC. Translating it yields CASSQVGGGYYNEQFF.